This T cell receptor beta chain was retrieved from a study of shared clonotypes between healthy human individuals. V lost 4 bases and J 16 bases, leaving 23 bases between the germline ends. Germline V gene data show CDR1 as SNHLY and CDR2 as FYNNEI. The CDR3 runs to 14 residues. A single count supports this clone. As yet, its antigen is unknown. General study results and limits: Deeper or shallower sequencing was expected to change how clonotypes are shared among donors.

Profiling relied on immunoSEQ multiplex PCR, and the TCRdb table lists in-frame clones only, not all of them. The sample contains about 380,000 clones, about 97% of which appear only once. Sequencing was done on a sample of memory CD8+ T cells sorted from blood. The subset here: CD45RO+ cells pooled with CCR7-negative TemRA cells. The source is a man younger than 40 in good health. The genes are TRBV2 and TRBJ2-1, with D perhaps matching TRBD2 (5 bases). This CDR3 reads CASSGRPGSLVSFF. In nucleotides, the CDR3 is TGTGCCAGCAGTGGGCGCCCGGGATCCCTTGTGTCCTTCTTC.